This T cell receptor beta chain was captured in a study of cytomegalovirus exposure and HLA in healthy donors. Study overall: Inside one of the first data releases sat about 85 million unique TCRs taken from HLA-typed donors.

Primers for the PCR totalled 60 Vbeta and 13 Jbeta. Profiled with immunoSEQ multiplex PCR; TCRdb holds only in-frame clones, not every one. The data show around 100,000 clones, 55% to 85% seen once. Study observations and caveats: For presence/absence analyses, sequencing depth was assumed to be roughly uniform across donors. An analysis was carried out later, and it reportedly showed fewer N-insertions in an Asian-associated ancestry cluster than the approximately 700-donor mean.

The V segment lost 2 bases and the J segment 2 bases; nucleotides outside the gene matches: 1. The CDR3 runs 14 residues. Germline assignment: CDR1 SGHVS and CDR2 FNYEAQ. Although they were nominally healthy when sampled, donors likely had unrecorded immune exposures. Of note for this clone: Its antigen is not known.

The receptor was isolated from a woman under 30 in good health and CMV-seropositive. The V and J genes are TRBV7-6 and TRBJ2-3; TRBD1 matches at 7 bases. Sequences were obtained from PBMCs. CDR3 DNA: TGTGCCAGCAGCTTACAGGGGGACACAGATACGCAGTATTTT. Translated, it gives CASSLQGDTDTQYF.